A single sample gave rise to the 28 T cell receptor beta chains below, sequenced in a study of T-cell reconstitution after alpha-beta-depleted transplantation in children. For TCRbeta, the library was prepared with unique molecular identifiers. Using its own MiXCR run on the PCR reads, TCRdb lists one record per CDR3 protein. This table holds roughly 500,000 distinct CDR3 sequences, approximately 10% found once. Sequences were derived from PBMCs, sampled before TCRalphabeta/CD19-depleted stem cell transplant. The receptors stem from a child younger than 10 with inherited bone marrow failure, due to receive a stem cell transplant.

This clonotype was seen repeatedly, ten times or more. The chain has TRBV19 and TRBJ2-5, with 7 bases that match TRBD1. The CDR3 covers 11 residues. The J segment lost 4 bases and the V segment lost 8 bases, leaving 1 base of the junction unmatched. Germline V lookup: CDR1 LNHDA, CDR2 SQIVND (reference sequence). The CDR3 coding sequence is TGTGCCAGTCGGGACAGAGAGACCCAGTACTTC. The encoded protein is CASRDRETQYF.

The rearrangement uses TRBV20-1 and TRBJ2-7; D is ambiguous. V shed 7 bases and J shed 0 bases, with 10 bases lying between them. Per the germline V gene, CDR1 is DFQATT and CDR2 is SNEGSKA (reference sequence). The CDR3 length is 12 residues. CDR3 bases: TGCAGTGTGGCCTTGGCCTCCTACGAGCAGTACTTC. Protein sequence: CSVALASYEQYF.

This clonotype was found many times. The V gene is TRBV10-3, the J gene TRBJ2-1; 9 bases match TRBD2. CDR1 is ENHRY, CDR2 SYGVKD, per germline. CDR3 length equals 16 residues. Trimming cost V 7 bases and J 4 bases; bases outside gene matches: 11. In DNA form, the CDR3 reads TGTGCCATCAAATCTAGCGGGACACCGAGGTACAATGAGCAGTTCTTC. Protein: CAIKSSGTPRYNEQFF.

This clonotype was counted at least ten times. This sequence joins TRBV3-1 and TRBJ2-1, with D perhaps matching TRBD1 (5 bases). Trimming pared 3 bases from V and 7 bases from J, leaving 7 bases between. Germline CDR1 is LGHDT and CDR2 is YNNKEL (reference sequence). This CDR3 contains 12 residues. CDR3 nucleotides: TGTGCCAGCAGCCACAGGGTAAATGAGCAGTTCTTC. Translation gives CASSHRVNEQFF.

This clonotype appeared many times. The rearrangement joins TRBV14 to TRBJ1-5; D remains ambiguous. The CDR3 is 12 amino acids. V lost 2 bases to trimming and J lost 7 bases, with 6 bases between them. CDR1 and CDR2 from the germline V gene are SGHDN and FVKESK. The CDR3 loop reads CASSQLGQPQHF. In DNA form, the CDR3 reads TGTGCCAGCAGCCAACTAGGCCAGCCCCAGCATTTT.

This clonotype was observed many times. The chain is built from TRBV10-1 and TRBJ2-7, with TRBD2 as a possible D gene (6 bases). There are 14 residues in the CDR3. Germline V gives CDR1 WNHNN, CDR2 SYGVQD (reference sequence). With 0 bases removed from V and 2 bases from J, the gap between germline ends came to 8 bases. CDR3 region: CASSESGRPYEQYF. The CDR3 DNA follows: TGCGCCAGCAGTGAGTCGGGGAGGCCCTACGAGCAGTACTTC.

This clonotype was counted at least ten times. The genes are TRBV7-6 and TRBJ2-1; D unclear. CDR3 length: 14 residues. The germline CDR1 and CDR2 sequences are SGHVS and FNYEAQ. Trimming stripped 3 bases from V and 10 bases from J, with 16 bases between. DNA for the CDR3: TGTGCCAGCAGCTTTCTGGGCATAAGCGTGGAGCAGTTCTTC. This sequence encodes CASSFLGISVEQFF. The full variable domain, completed using reference TRBV7-6 and TRBJ2-1, is GAGVSQSPRYKVTKRGQDVALRCDPISGHVSLYWYRQALGQGPEFLTYFNYEAQQDKSGLPNDRFSAERPEGSISTLTIQRTEQRDSAMYRCASSFLGISVEQFFGPGTRLTVL.

This clonotype was seen repeatedly, ten times or more. V gene TRBV6-5 combines with J gene TRBJ2-1, with D perhaps matching TRBD1 or TRBD2 (5 bases each). CDR3 length: 13 amino acids. Germline loops: CDR1 MNHEY, CDR2 SVGAGI. Trimming cost V 0 bases and J 7 bases, with 7 bases left between them. The CDR3 nucleotides read TGTGCCAGCAGTTACTCGGGGGAGAATGAGCAGTTCTTC. Residues: CASSYSGENEQFF.

This clonotype was detected many times. The J gene is TRBJ2-5, the V gene TRBV5-1, with TRBD1 matching over 8 bases. The V and J ends lost 4 bases and 5 bases, in that order; junction bases with no gene match: 7. Germline loops: CDR1 SGHRS, CDR2 YFSETQ. The CDR3 totals 14 residues. Here the CDR3 DNA reads TGCGCCAGCAGCCCAGAGACAGGGGTGGAGACCCAGTACTTC. This codes for CASSPETGVETQYF.

This clonotype has ten or more counts. This chain joins TRBV18 and TRBJ2-1; the match to TRBD2 covers 8 bases. The CDR3 has 16 amino acids. V trimming: 2 bases; J trimming: 0 bases; junction bases outside the gene matches: 3. Germline V gives CDR1 KGHSH, CDR2 LQKENI. The CDR3 loop reads CASSPLTSDSYNEQFF. The CDR3 DNA sequence: TGTGCCAGCTCACCATTGACTAGCGACTCCTACAATGAGCAGTTCTTC.

Only a few counts were recorded for this clonotype. The V gene is TRBV7-2, the J gene TRBJ2-7; maybe TRBD1 (5 bases). The germline CDR1 and CDR2 sequences are SGHTA and FQGNSA. This CDR3 has 13 amino acids. V lost 1 base to trimming and J lost 6 bases, with 10 bases between them. The CDR3 DNA reads TGTGCCAGCAGCTTAGTGATACAGGCCGAGCAGTACTTC. It is translated as CASSLVIQAEQYF. The variable domain in full, completed from reference TRBV7-2 and TRBJ2-7, reads GAGVSQSPSNKVTEKGKDVELRCDPISGHTALYWYRQSLGQGLEFLIYFQGNSAPDKSGLPSDRFSAERTGGSVSTLTIQRTQQEDSAVYLCASSLVIQAEQYFGPGTRLTVT.

This clonotype was seen ten or more times. This chain connects TRBV4-2 to TRBJ2-4; a possible D gene is TRBD2 (6 bases). This CDR3 has 14 residues. The V gene lost 4 bases and the J gene lost 4 bases, with 11 bases spanning the gap. Germline V gives CDR1 LGHNA, CDR2 YNFKEQ. CDR3 sequence: CASSPPSEKNIQYF. DNA of the CDR3: TGTGCCAGCAGCCCACCTAGCGAGAAAAACATTCAGTACTTC.

The sample holds many counts of this clonotype. This chain joins TRBV6-5 and TRBJ2-3; the match to TRBD2 covers 9 bases. Germline-derived CDR1 and CDR2 are MNHEY and SVGAGI. The CDR3 loop spans 16 amino acids. Germline trimming cut 0 bases from V and 2 bases from J; bases unmatched to any gene: 3. CDR3 in DNA: TGTGCCAGCAGTTACTCCCTAGCGGGACTCACAGATACGCAGTATTTT. Translating gives CASSYSLAGLTDTQYF.

This clonotype came up many times. The chain uses TRBV20-1 and TRBJ1-2, with D perhaps TRBD1 (6 bases). Germline CDR1 reads DFQATT; CDR2 reads SNEGSKA (reference sequence). Trimming left V 4 bases short and J 4 bases short, with 10 bases between. The CDR3 spans 12 residues. The CDR3 DNA sequence: TGCAGTGCTACGGGGGCAGTCTATGGCTACACCTTC. It yields the protein CSATGAVYGYTF.

The sample holds many counts of this clonotype. This chain joins TRBV5-5 and TRBJ2-7; maybe TRBD2 (6 bases). V was shortened by 5 bases and J by 2 bases, with 17 bases between the two germline ends. CDR3 length equals 15 residues. The germline CDR1 and CDR2 sequences are SGHKS and YYEKEE (reference sequence). The CDR3 sequence is CASRSRGDPTYEQYF. The CDR3, as DNA: TGTGCCAGCAGGAGTCGCGGGGACCCAACCTACGAGCAGTACTTC. Full variable domain (outside the CDR3, taken from reference TRBV5-5 and TRBJ2-7): DAGVTQSPTHLIKTRGQQVTLRCSPISGHKSVSWYQQVLGQGPQFIFQYYEKEERGRGNFPDRFSARQFPNYSSELNVNALLLGDSALYLCASRSRGDPTYEQYFGPGTRLTVT.

This clonotype was seen repeatedly, ten times or more. The chain couples TRBV7-9 to TRBJ2-2; D remains ambiguous. The CDR3 totals 13 residues. CDR1 and CDR2 (germline): SEHNR, FQNEAQ (reference sequence). V was trimmed by 10 bases and J by 1 base, leaving 10 bases between them. The CDR3 is CAIYFLNTGELFF. The CDR3 DNA reads TGTGCCATCTATTTTTTGAACACCGGGGAGCTGTTTTTT.

The V gene is TRBV29-1, the J gene TRBJ2-1; a weak D match, TRBD2 (5 bases). V was cut by 7 bases and J by 10 bases, with 20 bases left in between. This CDR3 spans 13 amino acids. The V gene's germline CDR1 is SQVTM and CDR2 ANQGSEA. In nucleotides, the CDR3 is TGCAGCGCTAGGAGGCTAGGGTTTGACGAGCAGTTCTTC. Its translation: CSARRLGFDEQFF.

In its sample, this clonotype was seen many times. The chain joins TRBV5-6 to TRBJ1-5; the match to TRBD1 covers 7 bases. The germline CDR1 and CDR2 sequences are SGHDT and YYEEEE. V trimming: 3 bases; J trimming: 2 bases; junction bases outside the gene matches: 8. The length of the CDR3 is 16 residues. Here the CDR3 reads CASSSRTGRRNQPQHF. CDR3 nucleotides: TGTGCCAGCAGCTCCCGGACAGGACGACGCAATCAGCCCCAGCATTTT.

The sample holds a few counts of this clonotype. The chain employs TRBV20-1 and TRBJ1-2; TRBD1 matches at 7 bases. This CDR3 contains 14 residues. With V trimmed by 5 bases and J by 4 bases, 10 bases remained unmatched. Germline assignment: CDR1 DFQATT and CDR2 SNEGSKA (reference sequence). The CDR3 sequence: CSAFFDRAFYGYTF. The CDR3 nucleotides read TGCAGTGCTTTCTTCGACAGGGCTTTCTATGGCTACACCTTC.

On this clonotype itself: Just one base apart from a much larger clone, this may be a read error. This chain connects TRBV4-3 to TRBJ1-1; D remains unclear. The CDR3 is 14 amino acids. Between the trimmed V and J ends, which lost 0 bases and 4 bases, there was a span of 9 bases. Germline assignment: CDR1 LGHNA and CDR2 YSLEER. The CDR3 loop is CASSQDQEATEAFF. DNA for the CDR3: TGCGCCAGCAGCCAAGATCAGGAGGCCACTGAAGCTTTCTTT.

This chain uses TRBV6-2 or TRBV6-3 with TRBJ2-5; 7 positions agree with TRBD2. Germline CDR1 and CDR2: MNHEY and SVGEGT. V was clipped by 0 bases and J by 1 base; unmatched bases: 11. The CDR3 has 18 amino acids. The CDR3 DNA reads TGTGCCAGCAGTTACTCTGCTAGCGGAGCTCAAGTCCAAGAGACCCAGTACTTC. Translating it yields CASSYSASGAQVQETQYF.

This clonotype was detected ten times or more. The chain joins TRBV5-5 to TRBJ2-3, with no clear D. The CDR3 loop spans 12 amino acids. The germline V gene has CDR1 SGHKS and CDR2 YYEKEE (reference sequence). Between the trimmed V and J ends, which lost 3 bases and 5 bases, there was a span of 7 bases. CDR3 in DNA: TGTGCCAGCAGCTCGCTTGTAGATACGCAGTATTTT. Translation: CASSSLVDTQYF.

This clonotype was seen at least ten times. The chain links TRBV5-1 to TRBJ2-7, with D perhaps TRBD2 (5 bases). Trimming took 4 bases from V and 6 from J, leaving 23 bases between them. Germline V gene lookup returns CDR1 SGHRS and CDR2 YFSETQ. This CDR3 has 16 amino acids. This CDR3 is CASSPSPAGRFSEQYF. The CDR3 bases are TGCGCCAGCAGCCCCTCGCCGGCGGGTCGCTTCTCCGAGCAGTACTTC.

V gene TRBV12-3 or TRBV12-4 combines with J gene TRBJ1-3, with a possible D match to TRBD1 (5 bases). The CDR3 extends over 13 amino acids. The V gene lost 9 bases and the J gene lost 3 bases, with 12 bases spanning the gap. CDR3 in amino acids: CASRARGGNTIYF. CDR3 in DNA: TGTGCCAGTCGCGCGAGGGGTGGAAACACCATATATTTT.

This clonotype showed up many times. The chain is built from TRBV28 and TRBJ2-2; D ambiguous. Germline CDR1 MDHEN, CDR2 SYDVKM. V gave up 2 bases and J gave up 2 bases, with 9 bases separating them. CDR3 length: 15 amino acids. The CDR3, as DNA: TGTGCCAGCAGTTTAGTCCGGACCAACACCGGGGAGCTGTTTTTT. Translation gives CASSLVRTNTGELFF. Full variable domain (missing parts from reference TRBV28 and TRBJ2-2): DVKVTQSSRYLVKRTGEKVFLECVQDMDHENMFWYRQDPGLGLRLIYFSYDVKMKEKGDIPEGYSVSREKKERFSLILESASTNQTSMYLCASSLVRTNTGELFFGEGSRLTVL.

Notes on this clonotype: This clone may be a read error of a much larger clone one base away. J is TRBJ2-2 and V is TRBV2; 9 bases line up with TRBD2. CDR1 is SNHLY and CDR2 is FYNNEI in the germline V gene. There are 13 residues in the CDR3. Here the CDR3 DNA reads TGTGCCAGTAGCGGGAGTGGTACCGGGGGGCTGTTTTTT. It yields the protein CASSGSGTGGLFF. The full variable domain, completed using reference TRBV2 and TRBJ2-2, is EPEVTQTPSHQVTQMGQEVILRCVPISNHLYFYWYRQILGQKVEFLVSFYNNEISEKSEIFDDQFSVERPDGSNFTLKIRSTKLEDSAMYFCASSGSGTGGLFFGEGSRLTVL.

This clonotype was picked up a small number of times. The chain joins TRBV5-1 to TRBJ2-1; 10 bases line up with TRBD2. The germline V gene has CDR1 SGHRS and CDR2 YFSETQ. The junction had 9 bases not matched to a gene; V was cut back by 4 bases and J by 8 bases. This CDR3 comprises 15 residues. CDR3 residues: CASSIASGSFDEQFF. The CDR3 nucleotides are TGCGCCAGCAGCATAGCTAGCGGGAGTTTCGATGAGCAGTTCTTC. Full variable domain (remainder filled in from reference TRBV5-1 and TRBJ2-1): KAGVTQTPRYLIKTRGQQVTLSCSPISGHRSVSWYQQTPGQGLQFLFEYFSETQRNKGNFPGRFSGRQFSNSRSEMNVSTLELGDSALYLCASSIASGSFDEQFFGPGTRLTVL.

This clonotype was seen many times. The V and J genes are TRBV9 and TRBJ2-7; 7 bases fit TRBD2. Germline V gene lookup returns CDR1 SGDLS and CDR2 YYNGEE. The length of the CDR3 is 15 residues. Germline trimming cut 0 bases from V and 0 bases from J; bases unmatched to any gene: 3. The chain's CDR3 is CASSVGERDSYEQYF. The DNA for the CDR3 is TGTGCCAGCAGCGTAGGGGAGCGGGACTCCTACGAGCAGTACTTC.